One and the same sample provided the 2 T cell receptor beta chains below, sequenced in a study of T cell responses to AZD1222 COVID-19 vaccine. Sequenced by immunoSEQ multiplex PCR; TCRdb stores in-frame clones only, minus some. The sample has some 96,000 clones, around nine tenths seen once. The sample here was peripheral blood, taken on day 0 of AZD1222 vaccination. Receptors originate from an adult in good health.

V and J are TRBV7-2 and TRBJ2-3, with D unresolved. The V end lost 5 bases, the J end lost 7 bases, and 19 bases lay between the germline ends. CDR3 length: 15 residues. CDR1 and CDR2 (germline): SGHTA, FQGNSA. The CDR3 sequence: CASSVLPGPINTQYF. CDR3 bases: TGTGCCAGCAGCGTACTCCCCGGACCCATAAATACGCAGTATTTT.

A single count supports this clone. The chain couples TRBV5-1 to TRBJ2-1; 10 bases match TRBD1. Germline CDR1 reads SGHRS; CDR2 reads YFSETQ. The V gene end was trimmed by 3 bases and the J gene end by 7 bases; junction bases not matched to a gene: 34. CDR3 size: 24 residues. CDR3: CASSSRDRGPGTRPNAPRLNEQFF. CDR3 in DNA: TGCGCCAGCAGCTCCCGGGACAGGGGTCCCGGGACTAGACCCAATGCCCCCCGCTTAAATGAGCAGTTCTTC.